The 26 T cell receptor beta chains in this list originate from one sample, sequenced in a study of T cells after yellow fever vaccination. TCRdb re-derived calls from the 5' RACE reads in MiXCR, one entry per CDR3 protein. The sample consists of 350,000 to 550,000 distinct CDR3 sequences, around a sixth of them appearing once. The starting material was PBMCs, obtained before the yellow fever booster vaccination. These receptor sequences come from a young man who received the YFV17D yellow fever vaccine.

V is TRBV7-9 and J is TRBJ2-1; D remains unclear. CDR1 is SEHNR, CDR2 FQNEAQ, per germline (reference sequence). The V gene lost 5 bases and the J gene lost 8 bases, with 13 bases spanning the gap. This CDR3 spans 13 amino acids. CDR3 region: CASSPWADDEQFF. The CDR3 region has the DNA TGTGCCAGCAGCCCTTGGGCGGACGATGAGCAGTTCTTC. Complete variable domain (other parts from reference TRBV7-9 and TRBJ2-1): DTGVSQNPRHKITKRGQNVTFRCDPISEHNRLYWYRQTLGQGPEFLTYFQNEAQLEKSRLLSDRFSAERPKGSFSTLEIQRTEQGDSAMYLCASSPWADDEQFFGPGTRLTVL.

This clonotype has only one observation. The rearrangement uses TRBV5-6 and TRBJ2-7; TRBD1 might be the D (6 bases). This CDR3 comprises 14 residues. Germline V gene lookup returns CDR1 SGHDT and CDR2 YYEEEE. With 2 bases removed from V and 0 bases from J, the gap between germline ends came to 9 bases. The CDR3: CASSFWDTSYEQYV. In DNA, the CDR3 is TGTGCCAGCAGCTTTTGGGACACCTCCTACGAGCAGTACGTC.

This clonotype was recorded a few times. This chain uses TRBV7-2 with TRBJ2-1; tentatively, D is TRBD2 (7 bases). Germline CDR1 SGHTA, CDR2 FQGNSA. V was trimmed by 3 bases and J by 9 bases, leaving 12 bases between them. The CDR3 extends over 13 amino acids. The CDR3 DNA sequence: TGTGCCAGCAGCTTTGGGGGGGCCAGTGAGCAGTTCTTC. This encodes CASSFGGASEQFF.

V and J are TRBV20-1 and TRBJ2-3, with a tentative D call TRBD2 (5 bases). The CDR3 sequence is 15 residues long. V dropped 3 bases and J dropped 1 base, with 14 bases sitting between them. Per the germline V gene, CDR1 is DFQATT and CDR2 is SNEGSKA (reference sequence). The CDR3 region has the DNA TGCAGTGCTAGGGTCGGGGTCCTAGGCACAGATACGCAGTATTTT. It is translated as CSARVGVLGTDTQYF.

This clonotype has just a few counts. The chain is built from TRBV12-3 or TRBV12-4 and TRBJ2-5; D perhaps matches TRBD2 (6 bases). This CDR3 comprises 17 residues. V gave up 7 bases and J gave up 1 base, with 22 bases separating them. CDR3 sequence (DNA): TGTGCCAGCACCAAACGGGACTCCCCGGGTCCCCAAGAGACCCAGTACTTC. Its protein is CASTKRDSPGPQETQYF.

In this sample, this clonotype turned up a few times. The chain couples TRBV12-3 or TRBV12-4 to TRBJ1-1; the D is unclear. The CDR3 extends over 14 amino acids. V was pared by 1 base and J by 11 bases, with 17 bases between. CDR3 sequence reads: CASSLDPVGNSAFF. For the CDR3, the DNA is TGTGCCAGCAGTTTAGATCCGGTAGGGAATAGCGCTTTCTTT.

The DNA of the CDR3 is TGTGCCATCAGTCCCGCCCCGAGTTACGAGCAGTACGTC. Its protein product is CAISPAPSYEQYV. The V gene is TRBV10-3, the J gene TRBJ2-7; D unclear. The CDR3 is 13 residues long. The germline CDR1 and CDR2 sequences are ENHRY and SYGVKD. V gave up 5 bases and J gave up 4 bases, with 12 bases separating them.

The chain uses TRBV5-4 and TRBJ1-3; perhaps TRBD1 as D (5 bases). V gave up 4 bases and J gave up 0 bases, with 14 bases separating them. CDR1 SGHNT and CDR2 YYREEE come from the germline V gene (reference sequence). CDR3 length: 16 amino acids. As DNA, the CDR3 is TGTGCCAGCAGCATGGGACCGGGAAACTCTGGAAACACCATATATTTT. As protein: CASSMGPGNSGNTIYF. The variable domain in full, with the rest retrieved from reference TRBV5-4 and TRBJ1-3, is ETGVTQSPTHLIKTRGQQVTLRCSSQSGHNTVSWYQQALGQGPQFIFQYYREEENGRGNFPPRFSGLQFPNYSSELNVNALELDDSALYLCASSMGPGNSGNTIYFGEGSWLTVV.

V is TRBV5-5 and J is TRBJ1-6; D might be TRBD1 (5 bases). Trimming pared 6 bases from V and 8 bases from J, leaving 21 bases between. The CDR3 runs to 16 residues. CDR1 is SGHKS, CDR2 YYEKEE, per germline (reference sequence). The CDR3 coding sequence is TGTGCCAGCACCAGAACCCCTCGGGGCCCGGATTCACCCCTCCACTTT. This sequence encodes CASTRTPRGPDSPLHF.

J is TRBJ2-1 and V is TRBV7-2; D uncertain. Deletions cut 6 bases from V and 6 bases from J, with 9 bases between. Germline-derived CDR1 and CDR2 are SGHTA and FQGNSA. The CDR3 spans 12 residues. In nucleotides, the CDR3 is TGTGCCAGCAGGGATCGACTCAATGAGCAGTTCTTC. This sequence encodes CASRDRLNEQFF.

The rearrangement joins TRBV9 to TRBJ2-3, with D hard to call. V lost 1 base and J 5 bases, leaving 11 bases between the germline ends. The length of the CDR3 is 14 residues. Germline V CDR1 and CDR2: SGDLS, YYNGEE. CDR3: CASSVSGFRDTQYF. In DNA form, the CDR3 reads TGTGCCAGCAGCGTATCTGGGTTTAGAGATACGCAGTATTTT.

This clonotype was picked up a small number of times. The rearrangement uses TRBV19 and TRBJ2-6; unclear D gene. V lost 1 base to trimming and J lost 0 bases, with 4 bases between them. The CDR3 extends over 15 amino acids. CDR1 is LNHDA, CDR2 SQIVND, per germline (reference sequence). The CDR3: CASSIGGSGANVLTF. In nucleotides, the CDR3 is TGTGCCAGTAGTATAGGGGGCTCTGGGGCCAACGTCCTGACTTTC.

This clonotype was counted only a few times. V gene TRBV7-8 combines with J gene TRBJ2-3; 7 nucleotides line up with TRBD2. The trim removed 4 bases at V and 2 bases at J, leaving 9 bases unmatched. Germline CDR1 reads SGHVS; CDR2 reads FQNEAQ. This CDR3 spans 16 amino acids. This CDR3 is CASSSNRRGNTDTQYF. The CDR3 DNA reads TGTGCCAGCAGCTCGAATCGGCGGGGGAACACAGATACGCAGTATTTT.

This clonotype was detected only a few times. The rearrangement joins TRBV9 to TRBJ2-5, with D unresolved. Germline values: CDR1 SGDLS, CDR2 YYNGEE. V lost 0 bases and J lost 2, with 11 bases in between. The CDR3 runs 15 residues. In nucleotides, the CDR3 is TGTGCCAGCAGCGTAGGTAGCTTGAAACAAGAGACCCAGTACTTC. Protein sequence: CASSVGSLKQETQYF.

As to this clonotype: The junction differs from germline at one of its ends, possibly a read error. The chain has TRBV20-1 and TRBJ2-3; D possibly matches TRBD1 or TRBD2 (5 bases each). The V gene's germline CDR1 is DFQATT and CDR2 SNEGSKA (reference sequence). The CDR3 sequence is 12 residues long. The CDR3 loop is CSAVRGTDTQYF. The CDR3 DNA follows: TGCAGTGCTGTCCGGGGCACGGATACGCAGTATTTT.

This clonotype was observed a handful of times. J is TRBJ1-2 and V is TRBV4-1; D gene unclear. Germline CDR1 reads MGHRA; CDR2 reads YSYEKL. The CDR3 is 13 amino acids. V lost 1 base and J 7 bases, leaving 10 bases between the germline ends. DNA of the CDR3: TGCGCCAGCAGCCAAGGGAACGGGCCTGGCTACACCTTC. Translated, it gives CASSQGNGPGYTF.

The chain links TRBV5-1 to TRBJ1-1; D gene ambiguous. This CDR3 is 15 amino acids long. V shed 0 bases and J shed 7 bases, with 16 bases lying between them. Germline V lookup: CDR1 SGHRS, CDR2 YFSETQ. This chain's CDR3 is CASSLESGWANEAFF. In nucleotides, the CDR3 is TGCGCCAGCAGCTTGGAGAGTGGGTGGGCGAATGAAGCTTTCTTT.

The chain is built from TRBV29-1 and TRBJ1-2, with a possible D match to TRBD1 (5 bases). Germline V gives CDR1 SQVTM, CDR2 ANQGSEA. CDR3 size: 11 residues. With 6 bases removed from V and 8 bases from J, the gap between germline ends came to 13 bases. The CDR3 coding sequence is TGCAGCGTGAGGGGAGCCATGGGCTACACCTTC. Its protein product is CSVRGAMGYTF.

The chain is built from TRBV21-1 and TRBJ1-4; the table calls TRBD1, which could not be checked here. TRBV21-1 is a documented pseudogene. This CDR3 is built from 15 residues. The CDR3 region is CASSNRRGQHEKLFF. The CDR3 DNA follows: TGTGCCAGCAGCAATAGGAGGGGGCAGCATGAAAAACTGTTTTTT.

The rearrangement joins TRBV6-2 or TRBV6-3 to TRBJ2-5; D is perhaps TRBD2 (5 bases). Germline CDR1 and CDR2: MNHEY and SVGEGT. This CDR3 has 15 residues. Trimming shortened V by 0 bases and J by 2 bases, and 10 bases separated the two germline ends. The CDR3 nucleotides are TGTGCCAGCAGTTACTCGAGGGCCAGGCAAGAGACCCAGTACTTC. Amino acid sequence: CASSYSRARQETQYF.

A few counts support this clonotype. The chain carries TRBV19 and TRBJ2-2; the match to TRBD2 covers 9 bases. Germline CDR1 and CDR2: LNHDA and SQIVND (reference sequence). The CDR3 has 15 amino acids. The V gene end was trimmed by 7 bases and the J gene end by 5 bases; junction bases not matched to a gene: 8. CDR3 coding DNA: TGTGCCAGTATAAGCGGGGGGCCTGGGACCGGGGAGCTGTTTTTT. Encoded protein: CASISGGPGTGELFF.

This clonotype was seen more than once but under ten times. The rearrangement joins TRBV7-9 to TRBJ1-3; D ambiguous. V lost 5 bases to trimming and J lost 0 bases, with 8 bases between them. The CDR3 contains 14 residues. From germline, CDR1 is SEHNR and CDR2 FQNEAQ (reference sequence). CDR3 sequence reads: CASSTRLSGNTIYF. As DNA, the CDR3 is TGTGCCAGCAGCACACGACTCTCTGGAAACACCATATATTTT. The complete variable domain, with remaining parts taken from reference TRBV7-9 and TRBJ1-3, reads DTGVSQNPRHKITKRGQNVTFRCDPISEHNRLYWYRQTLGQGPEFLTYFQNEAQLEKSRLLSDRFSAERPKGSFSTLEIQRTEQGDSAMYLCASSTRLSGNTIYFGEGSWLTVV.

This sequence joins TRBV11-2 and TRBJ1-1, with D unclear. This CDR3 is built from 15 residues. Looked up from germline, CDR1 is SGHAT and CDR2 is FQNNGV. The V end was cut by 4 bases, the J end by 6 bases, with 18 bases between. The CDR3 nucleotides read TGTGCCAGCAGCTCCCCGGGAGTCCGGTACGCTGAAGCTTTCTTT. Translated: CASSSPGVRYAEAFF.

As DNA, the CDR3 is TGTGCCATCAGACACCGGCTAAGGCATGGCTACACCTTC. Translating gives CAIRHRLRHGYTF. The chain carries TRBV10-3 and TRBJ1-2; D gene unclear. Germline lookup yields CDR1 ENHRY and CDR2 SYGVKD. Trimming left V 6 bases short and J 6 bases short, with 14 bases between. This CDR3 spans 13 amino acids.

A few counts support this clonotype. Sequence at one end of the junction differs from germline and may be a read error. The V gene is TRBV20-1, the J gene TRBJ1-6; D gene ambiguous. CDR1 DFQATT and CDR2 SNEGSKA come from the germline V gene (reference sequence). CDR3 length equals 12 residues. The CDR3 DNA sequence: TGCAGTGCCAGAGGCGGGGAATCACCCCTCCACTTT. The encoded protein is CSARGGESPLHF.

The V call is TRBV6-1, the J call TRBJ2-7, with D maybe TRBD2 (6 bases). The germline gives CDR1 MNHNS, CDR2 SASEGT. V shed 4 bases and J shed 1 base, with 17 bases lying between them. The CDR3 is 16 residues long. This chain's CDR3 is CASSAAGGAASYEQYF. CDR3 in DNA: TGTGCCAGCAGTGCGGCTGGAGGGGCCGCGTCCTACGAGCAGTACTTC.